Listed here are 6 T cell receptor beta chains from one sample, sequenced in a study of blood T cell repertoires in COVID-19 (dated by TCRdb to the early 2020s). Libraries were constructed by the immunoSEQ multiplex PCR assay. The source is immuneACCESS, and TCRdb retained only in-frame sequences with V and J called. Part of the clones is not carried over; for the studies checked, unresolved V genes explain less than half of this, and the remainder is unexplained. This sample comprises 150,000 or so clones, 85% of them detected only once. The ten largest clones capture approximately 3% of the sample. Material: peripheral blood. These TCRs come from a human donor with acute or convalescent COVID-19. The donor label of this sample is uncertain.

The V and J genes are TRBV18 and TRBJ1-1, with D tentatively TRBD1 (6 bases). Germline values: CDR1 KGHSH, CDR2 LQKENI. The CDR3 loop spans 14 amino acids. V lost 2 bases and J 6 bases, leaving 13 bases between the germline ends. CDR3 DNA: TGTGCCAGCTCACCAAACAGGGCGAGATCTGAAGCTTTCTTT. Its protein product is CASSPNRARSEAFF. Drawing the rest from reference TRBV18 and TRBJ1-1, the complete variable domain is NAGVMQNPRHLVRRRGQEARLRCSPMKGHSHVYWYRQLPEEGLKFMVYLQKENIIDESGMPKERFSAEFPKEGPSILRIQQVVRGDSAAYFCASSPNRARSEAFFGQGTRLTVV.

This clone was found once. CDR3 DNA sequence: TGCGCCAGCAGCCAGGCAACGGGACATTTGAACACTGAAGCTTTCTTT. Amino acids: CASSQATGHLNTEAFF. The chain is built from TRBV4-1 and TRBJ1-1; TRBD1 is a possible D gene (6 bases). CDR3 length: 16 residues. V lost 3 bases, J lost 0 bases, and 14 bases lay in between. Germline values: CDR1 MGHRA, CDR2 YSYEKL.

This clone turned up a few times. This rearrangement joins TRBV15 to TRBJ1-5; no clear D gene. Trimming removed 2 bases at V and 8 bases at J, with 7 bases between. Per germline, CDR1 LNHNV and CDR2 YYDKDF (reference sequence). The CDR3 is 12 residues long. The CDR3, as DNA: TGTGCCACCAGCAGATTTCGGGAGCCCCAGCATTTT. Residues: CATSRFREPQHF.

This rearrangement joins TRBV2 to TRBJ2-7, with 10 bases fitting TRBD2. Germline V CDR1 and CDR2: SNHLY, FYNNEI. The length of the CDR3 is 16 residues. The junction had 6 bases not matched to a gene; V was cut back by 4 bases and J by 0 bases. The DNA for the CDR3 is TGTGCCAGCAGTGTGTCTAGCGGGGGTACCTCCTACGAGCAGTACTTC. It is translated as CASSVSSGGTSYEQYF.

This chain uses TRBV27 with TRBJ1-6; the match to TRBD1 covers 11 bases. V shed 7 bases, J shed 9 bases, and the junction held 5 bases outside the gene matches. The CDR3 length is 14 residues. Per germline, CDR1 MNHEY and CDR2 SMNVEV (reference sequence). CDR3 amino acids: CASKGQGAGSPLHF. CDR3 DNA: TGTGCCAGCAAAGGACAGGGGGCGGGTTCACCCCTCCACTTT.

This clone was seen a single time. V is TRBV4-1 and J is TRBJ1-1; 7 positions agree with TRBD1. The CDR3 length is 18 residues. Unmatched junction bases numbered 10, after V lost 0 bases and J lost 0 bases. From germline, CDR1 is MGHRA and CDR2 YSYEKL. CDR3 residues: CASSQDYNPGGLNTEAFF. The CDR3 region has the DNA TGCGCCAGCAGCCAAGATTATAATCCAGGGGGACTGAACACTGAAGCTTTCTTT.